This TCR beta chain was sequenced in a study of blood T cell repertoires in COVID-19. Study-level information: Collection of acute and convalescent COVID-19 samples took place in the United States, Italy and Spain.

The V and J ends lost 2 bases and 5 bases respectively, with 10 bases between them. Germline CDR1 reads MNHEY; CDR2 reads SMNVEV (reference sequence). The CDR3 totals 13 residues. TCRdb's table, derived via immunoSEQ multiplex PCR, lists solely in-frame clones and lacks some. The sample carries 300,000 or so clones, around 87% recorded once. The sample consisted of peripheral blood. This TCR was recovered from a woman aged 45-65 years who had recovered from COVID-19. The chain uses TRBV27 and TRBJ2-7; the D gene is possibly TRBD2 (5 bases). The CDR3 reads CASSLISGDEQYF. CDR3 coding DNA: TGTGCCAGCAGTTTAATATCCGGGGACGAGCAGTACTTC.